This T cell receptor (beta chain) was documented in a study of blood T cell repertoires in COVID-19. The wider study: The United States, Italy and Spain supplied acute and convalescent COVID-19 samples. PBMCs, B-cell-depleted T cells, or T cells provided the cDNA or gDNA that made up the material.

Seattle patients were enrolled during active infection and followed longitudinally. This table comes from immunoSEQ multiplex PCR, and its TCRdb copy is limited to in-frame clones, with some not included. The sample has some 450,000 clones; about 90% are singletons. Material: peripheral blood. The origin of this receptor is a young man with COVID-19, enrolled during active disease.

In DNA, the CDR3 is TGTGCCAGCAAGCCGGGACAGGGGGTAACAGATACGCAGTATTTT. Encoded protein: CASKPGQGVTDTQYF. The chain has TRBV2 and TRBJ2-3, with 11 nucleotides matching TRBD1. The CDR3 loop spans 15 amino acids. J lost 3 bases, V lost 7 bases, and 6 bases had no gene match. CDR1 is SNHLY, CDR2 FYNNEI, per germline.